This is a list of T cell receptor beta chains from one sample in a study of shared clonotypes between healthy human individuals. Sequenced by immunoSEQ multiplex PCR; TCRdb stores in-frame clones only, minus some. The sample holds 1.5 million to 2.5 million clones, about 95% seen once. The sample was naive CD8+ T cells sorted from blood. The receptors stem from a man in his late teens or twenties in good health. CDR3s include the opening cysteine and the closing phenylalanine or tryptophan. D genes are given only for firm matches. Size tells how often a clone was seen (once, few, many) or the class of an expanded clone, and some rows leave it out.

abundance,d_gene,j_gene,v_gene,CDR3nt,CDR3aa
NA,TRBD2,TRBJ2-2,TRBV10-3,TGTGCCATCAGTGCCCCTTTAACTAGCGGAACAAACACCGGGGAGCTGTTTTTT,CAISAPLTSGTNTGELFF
NA,NA,TRBJ2-3,TRBV11-2,TGTGCCAGCAGCCTCCATCGGGCGAGCGGCACAGATACGCAGTATTTT,CASSLHRASGTDTQYF
NA,NA,TRBJ2-7,TRBV5-1,TGCGCCAGCAGCTTGGTGTTTAGGGGCTCCTACGAGCAGTACTTC,CASSLVFRGSYEQYF
once,TRBD1,TRBJ2-7,TRBV15,TGTGCCACCAGCCTAGGGGGCGAGTACGAGCAGTACTTC,CATSLGGEYEQYF
NA,NA,TRBJ2-3,TRBV11-2,TGTGCCAGCAGCTTAGCAGTCACAGATACGCAGTATTTT,CASSLAVTDTQYF
NA,NA,TRBJ1-6,TRBV28,TGTGCCAGCAGTCAAACATCGGAGGATTCACCCCTCCACTTT,CASSQTSEDSPLHF
once,NA,TRBJ1-1,TRBV7-9,TGTGCCAGCAGCGCCAAGGACAGCCTGAACACTGAAGCTTTCTTT,CASSAKDSLNTEAFF
NA,NA,TRBJ1-2,TRBV28,TGTGCCAGCAGTTTATTTGGCGACTATGGCTACACCTTC,CASSLFGDYGYTF
NA,NA,TRBJ2-3,TRBV4-1,TGCGCCAGCAGCCAAGTGTTCCTCAGCGGCACAGATACGCAGTATTTT,CASSQVFLSGTDTQYF
NA,TRBD2,TRBJ2-5,TRBV6-1,TGTGCCAGCAGGGCCACTAGCGGGGGGGAAGAGACCCAGTACTTC,CASRATSGGEETQYF
NA,TRBD2,TRBJ2-7,TRBV5-6,TGTGCCAGCAGCTTGACTAGCGGGAGCTCCTACGAGCAGTACTTC,CASSLTSGSSYEQYF
NA,NA,TRBJ2-7,TRBV4-3,TGCGCCAGCAGCCGATACCGAGGAGGCTACGAGCAGTACTTC,CASSRYRGGYEQYF
NA,NA,TRBJ2-7,TRBV13,TGTGCCAGCAGCTCCTTGTCCTACGAGCAGTACTTC,CASSSLSYEQYF
NA,TRBD1,TRBJ2-7,TRBV9,TGTGCCAGCAGCGTAGACCGGGACAGCCTGAACTCCTACGAGCAGTACTTC,CASSVDRDSLNSYEQYF
NA,TRBD1,TRBJ2-7,TRBV27,TGTGCCAGCAGCCTGAGCTCCGGGACAGGGGCCCACGAGCAGTACTTC,CASSLSSGTGAHEQYF
NA,NA,TRBJ2-3,TRBV19,TGTGCCAGTAGTATAGGGTCGGGGACCACAGATACGCAGTATTTT,CASSIGSGTTDTQYF
once,TRBD1,TRBJ2-2,TRBV10-1,TGCGCCAGCAGCCGGACAGGGGACACCGGGGAGCTGTTTTTT,CASSRTGDTGELFF
few,NA,TRBJ1-5,TRBV19,TGTGCCAGTAGTCTAAGCTATAGCAATCAGCCCCAGCATTTT,CASSLSYSNQPQHF
NA,NA,TRBJ2-7,TRBV28,TGTGCCAGCAGTTTACGCCCCGTCTCCTACGAGCAGTACTTC,CASSLRPVSYEQYF
NA,TRBD1,TRBJ1-6,TRBV7-9,TGTGCCTATGCCGGGGGACAGGGATATTCACCCCTCCACTTT,CAYAGGQGYSPLHF
NA,NA,TRBJ2-7,TRBV4-1,TGCGCCAGCAGCCAAAAACAGGGCTACGAGCAGTACTTC,CASSQKQGYEQYF
NA,TRBD2,TRBJ2-7,TRBV27,TGTGCCAGCAGTTTGGGGGGGTCCCCCTACGAGCAGTACTTC,CASSLGGSPYEQYF
NA,NA,TRBJ1-2,TRBV13,TGTGCCAGCAGCTGGAAGGGGGAGGACTATGGCTACACCTTC,CASSWKGEDYGYTF
NA,NA,TRBJ1-5,TRBV15,TGTGCCACCAGCAGAGATAGGATTAGCAATCAGCCCCAGCATTTT,CATSRDRISNQPQHF
once,TRBD2,TRBJ2-3,TRBV9,TGTGCCAGCAGCTACTACGGGACTAGCTCCACAGATACGCAGTATTTT,CASSYYGTSSTDTQYF
NA,NA,TRBJ2-7,TRBV27,TGTGCCAGCAGTTTAACGGGCGGATATTACGAGCAGTACTTC,CASSLTGGYYEQYF
NA,TRBD1,TRBJ2-7,TRBV6-6,TGTGCCAGCGCCCGGACAGGGGCTTACGAGCAGTACTTC,CASARTGAYEQYF
NA,NA,TRBJ1-4,TRBV19,TGTGCCAGTAGTACCGGGACATCGCTCGACGGGGAAAAACTGTTTTTT,CASSTGTSLDGEKLFF
NA,TRBD2,TRBJ2-1,TRBV28,TGTGCCAGCAGTTTAGCGGGGGGGACCGATGAGCAGTTCTTC,CASSLAGGTDEQFF
NA,TRBD2,TRBJ2-1,TRBV7-9,TGTGCCAGCAGCTTAGTCGCGGGGGGGTTGGATGAGCAGTTCTTC,CASSLVAGGLDEQFF
NA,NA,TRBJ1-5,TRBV5-6,TGTGCCAGCAGCTTCGGACAGCAAACCAATCAGCCCCAGCATTTT,CASSFGQQTNQPQHF
NA,NA,TRBJ2-7,TRBV4-1,TGCGCCAGCAGCCAAACACCGTACTACGAGCAGTACTTC,CASSQTPYYEQYF
NA,NA,TRBJ2-3,TRBV7-9,TGTGCCAGCAGCTTACGGGGCAGAAGGGAGGATACGCAGTATTTT,CASSLRGRREDTQYF
NA,NA,TRBJ2-7,TRBV5-1,TGCGCCAGCAGCTTGGTGGGGGATCCCGAGCAGTACTTC,CASSLVGDPEQYF
NA,NA,TRBJ2-7,TRBV2,TGTGCCAGCAGTGAACCTCTAGCCCCCGCGCAGTACTTC,CASSEPLAPAQYF
NA,NA,TRBJ1-1,TRBV2,TGTGCCAGCAGTGAAGACGGCGATTTGAACACTGAAGCTTTCTTT,CASSEDGDLNTEAFF
NA,TRBD2,TRBJ2-5,TRBV28,TGTGCCAGCAGTTTATACGGGCTAGCGGGGCAAGAGACCCAGTACTTC,CASSLYGLAGQETQYF
NA,TRBD1,TRBJ1-1,TRBV7-9,TGTGCCAGCAGCTGGACCGGGACAGGGGACACTGAAGCTTTCTTT,CASSWTGTGDTEAFF